This passage covers 14 T cell receptor beta chains from one sample sequenced in a study of tumor-infiltrating lymphocytes in primary liver carcinoma. Blood RNA was derived from unsorted whole blood, and germline DNA was extracted too. Making TCR beta cDNA involved roughly 0.55 ug total RNA and a constant-region primer. Libraries for TCR beta were built through three nested multiplex PCR rounds, which together made up a slightly modified ARM-PCR procedure. The first two PCR rounds, around 11 cycles each, used TRBV1-TRBV30 forward primers and a C-beta reverse primer. TCRdb analysed the multiplex PCR reads with MiXCR anew, one entry per CDR3 protein. The repertoire holds approximately 320,000 distinct CDR3 sequences, with roughly three fifths as singletons. The sample taken for sequencing was peripheral blood. The receptors come from a woman aged 25-40 years with primary liver carcinoma and hepatitis B virus infection.

This clonotype was seen a single time. Being one base from a much bigger clone, this may be a read error. DNA for the CDR3: TGTGCCACCAGTGACCCGGGACTAGCGGGCTGCAAGCAGTACTTC. The encoded protein is CATSDPGLAGCKQYF. The chain links TRBV24-1 to TRBJ2-7; 12 nucleotides line up with TRBD2. The CDR3 has 15 residues. J lost 8 bases, V lost 4 bases, and 8 bases had no gene match. CDR1 is KGHDR and CDR2 is SFDVKD in the germline V gene.

The CDR3 reads CASLKPYSPLHF. In nucleotides, the CDR3 is TGTGCTAGCCTTAAACCTTATTCACCCCTCCACTTT. J is TRBJ1-6 and V is TRBV6-6; D remains ambiguous. Germline V lookup: CDR1 MNHNY, CDR2 SVGAGI (reference sequence). The CDR3 sequence is 12 residues long.

V and J are TRBV7-8 and TRBJ1-1; the D is unclear. Germline V CDR1 and CDR2: SGHVS, FQNEAQ. Deletions cut 5 bases from V and 2 bases from J, with 15 bases between. This CDR3 region has 15 residues. CDR3 in DNA: TGTGCCAGCAGCATAGAAGGACGTTTTAACACTGAAGCTTTCTTT. As protein: CASSIEGRFNTEAFF.

The table lists this clonotype with many counts. This chain uses TRBV11-2 with TRBJ2-7; no reliable D call. The V gene's germline CDR1 is SGHAT and CDR2 FQNNGV. V was trimmed by 1 base and J by 1 base, leaving 8 bases between them. This CDR3 contains 14 residues. This CDR3 is CASSLVILSYEQYF. CDR3 DNA sequence: TGTGCCAGCAGCTTAGTAATCCTGTCCTACGAGCAGTACTTC.

This clonotype was seen repeatedly, ten times or more. CDR3 loop: CSVDRPPGTGDYGYTF. The DNA of the CDR3 is TGCAGCGTTGACCGTCCCCCCGGGACAGGGGACTATGGCTACACCTTC. V and J are TRBV29-1 and TRBJ1-2; 10 bases align to TRBD1. Germline-derived CDR1 and CDR2 are SQVTM and ANQGSEA. CDR3 length: 16 amino acids. The trim removed 3 bases at V and 3 bases at J, leaving 10 bases unmatched.

The V and J genes are TRBV5-3 and TRBJ2-1, with a weak D call TRBD2 (6 bases). TRBV5-3 carries the ORF label, with uncertain function. The CDR3 runs 17 residues. V was pared by 3 bases and J by 5 bases, with 21 bases between. Here the CDR3 DNA reads TGTGCCAGAAGCTCAAATGGGGGGAGCGTGAGTCACAATGAGCAGTTCTTC. Translated: CARSSNGGSVSHNEQFF.

V usage is TRBV4-2 and J usage is TRBJ2-2; D possibly corresponds to TRBD2 (5 bases). V was clipped by 0 bases and J by 4 bases, with 21 bases between them. CDR1 is LGHNA and CDR2 is YNFKEQ in the germline V gene. The CDR3 sequence is 19 residues long. The CDR3 bases are TGTGCCAGCAGCCAAGACCCTAGAGGGAGTGGCCGAATCACCGGGGAGCTGTTTTTT. Translating it yields CASSQDPRGSGRITGELFF.

The V and J genes are TRBV6-1 and TRBJ2-1, with a possible D match to TRBD2 (6 bases). Germline V gene data show CDR1 as MNHNS and CDR2 as SASEGT. The CDR3 spans 14 residues. Trimming stripped 6 bases from V and 6 bases from J, with 15 bases between. In DNA, the CDR3 is TGTGCCAGCAGGGAGGGAGAAGTTGCCAATGAGCAGTTCTTC. Its protein product is CASREGEVANEQFF.

This clonotype has a count of ten or more. V usage is TRBV12-3 or TRBV12-4 and J usage is TRBJ2-3; D assignment may be TRBD1 or TRBD2 (5 bases each). Trimming left V 4 bases short and J 2 bases short, with 10 bases between. The CDR3 runs to 14 residues. This CDR3 reads CASSWDGHTDTQYF. CDR3 in DNA: TGTGCCAGCAGTTGGGACGGACACACAGATACGCAGTATTTT.

As for this clonotype: As the CDR3 is not closed by the conserved phenylalanine or tryptophan, this likely results from a read error. The chain joins TRBV11-3 to TRBJ2-3; D is perhaps TRBD1 or TRBD2 (5 bases each). Germline loops: CDR1 SGHNT, CDR2 YENEEA. This CDR3 is 16 amino acids long. With 2 bases removed from V and 2 bases from J, the gap between germline ends came to 14 bases. The CDR3 region is CASSLRGEWDTDTQYS. As DNA, the CDR3 is TGTGCCAGCAGCTTACGAGGGGAGTGGGACACAGATACGCAGTATTCT.

This clonotype was observed at least ten times. This rearrangement joins TRBV29-1 to TRBJ2-3; 8 positions match TRBD2. This CDR3 spans 15 amino acids. Germline CDR1 and CDR2: SQVTM and ANQGSEA. Trimming took 8 bases from V and 4 from J; bases not matched to a gene: 14. Written as DNA, the CDR3 is TGCAGCTCTGACGGGTCTAGCGGGTTCTCAGATACGCAGTATTTT. Translated, it gives CSSDGSSGFSDTQYF.

This clonotype was seen a handful of times. The genes are TRBV6-5 and TRBJ1-3; D gene unclear. Between the trimmed V and J ends, which lost 3 bases and 2 bases, there was a span of 8 bases. The germline V gene encodes CDR1 MNHEY and CDR2 SVGAGI. There are 14 residues in the CDR3. CDR3 in amino acids: CASSYGRAGNTIYF. The CDR3 coding sequence is TGTGCCAGCAGTTATGGGAGGGCTGGAAACACCATATATTTT.

On this clonotype: A read error is possible here, since a much larger clone lies one base away. The J gene is TRBJ1-5, the V gene TRBV12-3 or TRBV12-4; D gene unclear. The CDR3 is 13 residues long. In DNA, the CDR3 is TGTGCCAGCAGTCCCCAGTTGGGTCAGCCCCATCATTTT. It yields the protein CASSPQLGQPHHF.

This clonotype was counted between two and nine times. For the CDR3, the DNA is TGTGCCAGCACTCCGATGGCCTCCTCTGGGGCCAACGTCCTGACTTTC. Translated: CASTPMASSGANVLTF. The chain combines TRBV7-8 with TRBJ2-6; D remains ambiguous. V was cut by 7 bases and J by 0 bases, with 13 bases left in between. Germline V gene lookup returns CDR1 SGHVS and CDR2 FQNEAQ. The CDR3 runs to 16 residues. The complete variable domain, with remaining parts taken from reference TRBV7-8 and TRBJ2-6, reads GAGVSQSPRYKVAKRGQDVALRCDPISGHVSLFWYQQALGQGPEFLTYFQNEAQLDKSGLPSDRFFAERPEGSVSTLKIQRTQQEDSAVYLCASTPMASSGANVLTFGAGSRLTVL.